The T cell receptor beta chain described here comes from a study of CD8+ T cells in alopecia areata. RNA, once extracted, was reverse transcribed into cDNA for use as the sequencing template. Assay used: immunoSEQ multiplex PCR; TCRdb lists only in-frame clones, some missing. The sample yields about 200,000 clones, about 56% seen once. CDR3 size: 14 residues. V gave up 6 bases and J gave up 3 bases, with 12 bases separating them. CDR1 is MNHNS and CDR2 is SASEGT in the germline V gene. Only a few counts were recorded for this clone. Material: CD8+ T cells sorted from blood. This receptor was identified in a human donor in good health. This chain uses TRBV6-1 with TRBJ1-5; possible D gene TRBD1, 5 bases. CDR3 residues: CASSLGDVNQPQHF. The CDR3 nucleotides read TGTGCCAGCAGCCTAGGGGACGTCAATCAGCCCCAGCATTTT.